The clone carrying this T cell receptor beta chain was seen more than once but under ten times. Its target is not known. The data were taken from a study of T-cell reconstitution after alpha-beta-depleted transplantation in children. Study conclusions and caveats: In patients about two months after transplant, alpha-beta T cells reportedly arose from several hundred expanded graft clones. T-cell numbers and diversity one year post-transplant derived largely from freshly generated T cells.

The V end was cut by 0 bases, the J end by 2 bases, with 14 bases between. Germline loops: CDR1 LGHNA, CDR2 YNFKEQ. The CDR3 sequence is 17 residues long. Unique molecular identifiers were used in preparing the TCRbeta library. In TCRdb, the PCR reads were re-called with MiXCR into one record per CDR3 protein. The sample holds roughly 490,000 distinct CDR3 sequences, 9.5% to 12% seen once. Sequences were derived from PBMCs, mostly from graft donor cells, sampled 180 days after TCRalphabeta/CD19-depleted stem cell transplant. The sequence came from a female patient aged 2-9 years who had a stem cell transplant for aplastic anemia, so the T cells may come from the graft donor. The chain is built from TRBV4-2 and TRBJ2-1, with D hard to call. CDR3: CASSQDSAAYTYNEQFF. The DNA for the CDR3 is TGTGCCAGCAGCCAAGATTCGGCGGCTTACACCTACAATGAGCAGTTCTTC.